This T cell receptor beta chain stems from a study of T cell responses to AZD1222 COVID-19 vaccine. Profiled with immunoSEQ multiplex PCR; TCRdb holds only in-frame clones, not every one. The table lists about 100,000 clones, around 89% of them singletons. CDR1 and CDR2 (germline): SQVTM, ANQGSEA. Trimming shortened V by 0 bases and J by 8 bases, and 19 bases separated the two germline ends. CDR3 length: 15 residues. This chain uses TRBV29-1 with TRBJ2-5; D is perhaps TRBD2 (6 bases). The TCR sequence derives from an adult in good health. The specimen was peripheral blood, collected on day 0 of AZD1222 vaccination. CDR3 coding DNA: TGCAGCGTTGAAGACGCCGGGAGAGAGGAGGATACCCAGTACTTC. Its protein product is CSVEDAGREEDTQYF.